This T cell receptor beta chain was identified in a study of control samples from healthy donors and cancer patients. Repertoires were generated with immunoSEQ multiplex PCR, while TCRdb's copy carries only in-frame clones and drops some. The table lists about 140,000 clones, about 88% of them singletons. Per the germline V gene, CDR1 is LNHDA and CDR2 is SQIVND (reference sequence). Trimming took off 3 bases at V and 9 bases at J, with 12 bases between the two ends. The CDR3 contains 13 residues. The chain is built from TRBV19 and TRBJ2-1; a weak D match, TRBD2 (6 bases). The clonotype was recovered from a woman aged 30 to 39 in good health. The material sequenced was blood. The CDR3 reads CASSIQTSSEQFF. The DNA of the CDR3 is TGTGCCAGTAGTATCCAAACTAGCAGTGAGCAGTTCTTC. The variable domain in full, with the rest retrieved from reference TRBV19 and TRBJ2-1, is DGGITQSPKYLFRKEGQNVTLSCEQNLNHDAMYWYRQDPGQGLRLIYYSQIVNDFQKGDIAEGYSVSREKKESFPLTVTSAQKNPTAFYLCASSIQTSSEQFFGPGTRLTVL.